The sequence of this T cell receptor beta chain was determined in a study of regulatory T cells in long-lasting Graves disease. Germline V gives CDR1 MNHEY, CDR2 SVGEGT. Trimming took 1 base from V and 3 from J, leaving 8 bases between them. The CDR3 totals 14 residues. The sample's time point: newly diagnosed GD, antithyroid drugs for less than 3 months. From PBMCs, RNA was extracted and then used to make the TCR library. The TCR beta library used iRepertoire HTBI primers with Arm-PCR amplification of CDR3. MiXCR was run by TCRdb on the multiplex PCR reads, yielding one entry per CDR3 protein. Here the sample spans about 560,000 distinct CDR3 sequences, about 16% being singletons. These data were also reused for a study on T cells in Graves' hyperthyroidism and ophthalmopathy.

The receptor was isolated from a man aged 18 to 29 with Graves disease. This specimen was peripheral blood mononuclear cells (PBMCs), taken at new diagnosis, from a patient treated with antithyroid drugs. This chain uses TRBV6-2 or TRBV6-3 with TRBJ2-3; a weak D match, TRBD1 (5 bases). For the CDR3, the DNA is TGTGCCAGCAGTTACTTAACAGGAACAGATACGCAGTATTTT. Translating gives CASSYLTGTDTQYF.